The subject of this entry is one TCR beta chain. The data were produced by immunoSEQ multiplex PCR, yet TCRdb's version contains in-frame clones alone and is incomplete. Of about 130,000 clones in the sample, about 75% were seen once. This record comes from a study of cytotoxic CD8 clonotypes in ibrutinib-treated CLL. In the study overall: Responses comprised approximately 25 partial and 2 complete; at median about 68 months, about 14 remained remitted and approximately twelve progressed.

This clonotype was sampled from a human donor with chronic lymphocytic leukemia. Sample: PBMCs, taken after 24 months of ibrutinib treatment.

The CDR3, as DNA: TGTGCCAGCAATAGTGTCGGGACAGGGATTTACGAGCAGTACTTC. It codes for CASNSVGTGIYEQYF. The chain carries TRBV28 and TRBJ2-7; 9 bases map to TRBD1. Germline V gives CDR1 MDHEN, CDR2 SYDVKM. J gave up 4 bases and V 7 bases, and 11 bases lay outside the gene matches. The CDR3 loop spans 15 amino acids.